These 16 T cell receptor beta chains were sequenced from one sample in a study of T cells in Graves' hyperthyroidism and ophthalmopathy. TCR beta CDR3 regions were amplified from RNA transcripts. The study used the HTBI primer set for a first-round RT-PCR of the TCR CDR3. TCRdb called the multiplex PCR reads again in MiXCR, with one record for every CDR3 protein. The table records about 500,000 distinct CDR3 sequences, under 20% of them present only once. Sequenced material: blood. The receptors were sampled from a woman younger than 30 with Graves' ophthalmopathy.

This clonotype was detected ten times or more. The chain uses TRBV7-2 and TRBJ2-3; 12 bases are a match to TRBD2. The length of the CDR3 is 19 residues. Germline CDR1 SGHTA, CDR2 FQGNSA. Trimming cost V 1 base and J 5 bases; bases outside gene matches: 13. CDR3 coding DNA: TGTGCCAGCAGCTTAGGTGGGCCGACTAGCGGGAGTTTAATAGATACGCAGTATTTT. Translated: CASSLGGPTSGSLIDTQYF.

This clonotype turned up a few times. The chain carries TRBV7-9 and TRBJ2-3; 11 bases are shared with TRBD1. This CDR3 is built from 16 residues. V dropped 5 bases and J dropped 2; count of bases not matched to a gene: 6. The germline V gene has CDR1 SEHNR and CDR2 FQNEAQ (reference sequence). For the CDR3, the DNA is TGTGCCAGCAGCCGGTGGACAGGGGGCGACACAGATACGCAGTATTTT. This gives the protein CASSRWTGGDTDTQYF.

This clonotype was detected many times. It is unclear where the CDR3 begins or ends on the DNA, so no DNA is shown, and the CDR3 is as TCRdb lists it. The chain links TRBV27 to TRBJ2-3; TRBD1 is the table's D call and was not checked against the DNA. Germline V CDR1 and CDR2: MNHEY, SMNVEV (reference sequence). The CDR3 is 15 amino acids in total, end residues counted. The CDR3 loop reads CASSSSQGRTDTQYF.

This clonotype was detected many times. V and J are TRBV7-2 and TRBJ2-7, with D uncertain. Per the germline V gene, CDR1 is SGHTA and CDR2 is FQGNSA. The CDR3 runs to 14 residues. Between the trimmed V and J ends, which lost 3 bases and 6 bases, there was a span of 15 bases. CDR3 in DNA: TGTGCCAGCAGCTTGAGTAGTGAACGGTTCGAGCAGTACTTC. Amino acid sequence: CASSLSSERFEQYF.

This clonotype was seen ten or more times. The chain is built from TRBV14 and TRBJ2-5; D possibly corresponds to TRBD2 (6 bases). V was clipped by 4 bases and J by 5 bases, with 17 bases between them. The length of the CDR3 is 15 residues. Germline V lookup: CDR1 SGHDN, CDR2 FVKESK. Written as DNA, the CDR3 is TGTGCCAGCAGCCGAACTGCGGGAATCATCGAGACCCAGTACTTC. Protein: CASSRTAGIIETQYF.

The V call is TRBV7-9, the J call TRBJ1-1; tentative D call: TRBD1 (5 bases). The CDR3 loop spans 17 amino acids. The V gene lost 3 bases and the J gene lost 1 base, with 18 bases spanning the gap. Germline V gene data show CDR1 as SEHNR and CDR2 as FQNEAQ (reference sequence). CDR3 coding DNA: TGTGCCAGCAGCTTTATGGGACTAGGGGCCCGGAACACTGAAGCTTTCTTT. It translates to CASSFMGLGARNTEAFF.

This clonotype was seen a handful of times. It may be a read error: a sequence one base away is much more abundant. This sequence joins TRBV7-2 and TRBJ2-1; a possible D gene is TRBD1 (5 bases). The CDR3 consists of 12 residues. The germline V gene has CDR1 SGHTA and CDR2 FQGNSA. The CDR3 region is CASSYQGNGQFF. The CDR3 region has the DNA TGTGCCAGCAGCTACCAGGGCAATGGGCAGTTCTTC.

V and J are TRBV20-1 and TRBJ1-2, with a weak D call TRBD1 (5 bases). Germline V gene data show CDR1 as DFQATT and CDR2 as SNEGSKA (reference sequence). Trimming took 6 bases from V and 4 from J, leaving 15 bases between them. The length of the CDR3 is 13 residues. The CDR3 here is CSARGAGTYGYTF. As DNA, the CDR3 is TGCAGTGCCCGCGGGGCGGGGACCTATGGCTACACCTTC.

This clonotype was observed at least ten times. The rearrangement uses TRBV6-2 or TRBV6-3 and TRBJ1-1, with TRBD1 matching over 7 bases. V was clipped by 4 bases and J by 6 bases; unmatched bases: 8. This CDR3 contains 14 residues. CDR1 and CDR2 (germline): MNHEY, SVGEGT. CDR3 DNA sequence: TGTGCCAGCAGTTCCCACAGGGGCGCGGCTGAAGCTTTCTTT. Residues: CASSSHRGAAEAFF.

This clonotype was counted many times. This chain links TRBV11-2 with TRBJ1-1, with TRBD1 matching 10 bases. CDR3 size: 18 residues. The J segment lost 1 base and the V segment lost 3 bases, leaving 11 bases of the junction unmatched. Germline CDR1 is SGHAT and CDR2 is FQNNGV. CDR3 nucleotides: TGTGCCAGCAGCTTCCCCCAAAGGACAGGGGGGGGGAACACTGAAGCTTTCTTT. This sequence encodes CASSFPQRTGGGNTEAFF.

The rearrangement links TRBV11-2 to TRBJ1-1; D gene ambiguous. Trimming pared 3 bases from V and 1 base from J, leaving 12 bases between. Germline V gives CDR1 SGHAT, CDR2 FQNNGV. The CDR3 consists of 15 residues. In nucleotides, the CDR3 is TGTGCCAGCAGCTTTGGGTTAGAAGGGAACACTGAAGCTTTCTTT. This codes for CASSFGLEGNTEAFF.

This clonotype occurred many times. The chain carries TRBV2 and TRBJ2-1; D tentatively fits TRBD1 or TRBD2 (7 bases each). The length of the CDR3 is 15 residues. V was cut by 0 bases and J by 7 bases, with 13 bases left in between. CDR1 and CDR2 (germline): SNHLY, FYNNEI. The CDR3 reads CASSEAPRGGNEQFF. DNA of the CDR3: TGTGCCAGCAGTGAAGCGCCCAGGGGGGGTAATGAGCAGTTCTTC.

This clonotype was picked up many times. The chain recombines TRBV28 with TRBJ2-3; 7 bases match TRBD1. The V segment lost 7 bases and the J segment 1 base; nucleotides outside the gene matches: 8. The CDR3 length is 15 residues. Per the germline V gene, CDR1 is MDHEN and CDR2 is SYDVKM. CDR3 DNA sequence: TGTGCCAGCACTGGATCCGGGACAGGCACAGATACGCAGTATTTT. Translating gives CASTGSGTGTDTQYF. The variable domain in full, with the rest retrieved from reference TRBV28 and TRBJ2-3, is DVKVTQSSRYLVKRTGEKVFLECVQDMDHENMFWYRQDPGLGLRLIYFSYDVKMKEKGDIPEGYSVSREKKERFSLILESASTNQTSMYLCASTGSGTGTDTQYFGPGTRLTVL.

The V gene is TRBV30, the J gene TRBJ2-7; the match to TRBD1 covers 9 bases. The V and J ends lost 2 bases and 4 bases, in that order; junction bases with no gene match: 3. CDR3 length equals 13 residues. Per the germline V gene, CDR1 is GTSNPN and CDR2 is SVGIG (reference sequence). The CDR3 loop is CAWSKGTGYEQYF. The CDR3 nucleotides are TGTGCCTGGAGTAAAGGGACAGGGTACGAGCAGTACTTC.

This clonotype was seen many times. This rearrangement joins TRBV28 to TRBJ1-1; D gene unclear. Trimming removed 6 bases from V and 7 bases from J, with 12 bases in between. Germline V lookup: CDR1 MDHEN, CDR2 SYDVKM. The CDR3 length is 12 residues. This CDR3 is CASSPFPGEAFF. CDR3 nucleotide sequence: TGTGCCAGCAGCCCCTTTCCGGGTGAAGCTTTCTTT.

In its sample, this clonotype was seen many times. The J gene is TRBJ1-1, the V gene TRBV3-1; D is uncertain. There are 13 residues in the CDR3. V lost 0 bases to trimming and J lost 4 bases, with 6 bases between them. The germline V gene encodes CDR1 LGHDT and CDR2 YNNKEL (reference sequence). The CDR3 sequence is CASSQESSTEAFF. DNA for the CDR3: TGTGCCAGCAGCCAAGAATCAAGCACTGAAGCTTTCTTT.